The subject of this entry is one TCR beta chain. V shed 1 base and J shed 8 bases, with 14 bases lying between them. Germline CDR1 SGHAT, CDR2 FQNNGV. The CDR3 has 14 amino acids. This record comes from a study of T cell changes during pregnancy in multiple sclerosis. Sequencing was performed with immunoSEQ multiplex PCR; in TCRdb, only in-frame clones are kept and a portion is missing. The sample consists of over 45,000 clones, 90% to 95% of them appearing once. The sequence was obtained from a female donor with multiple sclerosis, enrolled in a pregnancy study. Source: CD4+ T cells from peripheral blood mononuclear cells, taken in the second trimester of pregnancy. The J gene is TRBJ1-1, the V gene TRBV11-2; weak D call: TRBD1 (5 bases). This CDR3 reads CASSLGVQGAEAFF. CDR3 nucleotide sequence: TGTGCCAGCAGCTTAGGTGTGCAGGGCGCCGAAGCTTTCTTT.